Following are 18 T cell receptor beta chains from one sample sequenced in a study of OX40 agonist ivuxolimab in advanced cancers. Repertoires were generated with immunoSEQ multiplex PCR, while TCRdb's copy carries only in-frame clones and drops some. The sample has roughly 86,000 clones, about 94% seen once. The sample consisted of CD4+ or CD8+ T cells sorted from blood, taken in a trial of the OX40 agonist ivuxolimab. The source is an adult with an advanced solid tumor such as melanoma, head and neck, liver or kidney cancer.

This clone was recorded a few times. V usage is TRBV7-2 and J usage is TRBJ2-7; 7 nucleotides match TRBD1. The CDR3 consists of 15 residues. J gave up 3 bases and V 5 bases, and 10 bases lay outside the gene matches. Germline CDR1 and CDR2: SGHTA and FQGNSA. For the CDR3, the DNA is TGTGCCAGCAGCGCACAGACAGGGTTGGTCTACGAGCAGTACTTC. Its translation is CASSAQTGLVYEQYF.

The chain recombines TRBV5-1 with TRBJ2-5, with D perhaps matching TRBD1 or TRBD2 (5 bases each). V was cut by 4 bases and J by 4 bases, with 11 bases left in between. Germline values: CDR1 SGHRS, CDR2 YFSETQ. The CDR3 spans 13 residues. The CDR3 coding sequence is TGCGCCAGCAGCCGGGGCAGGCGAGAGACCCAGTACTTC. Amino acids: CASSRGRRETQYF.

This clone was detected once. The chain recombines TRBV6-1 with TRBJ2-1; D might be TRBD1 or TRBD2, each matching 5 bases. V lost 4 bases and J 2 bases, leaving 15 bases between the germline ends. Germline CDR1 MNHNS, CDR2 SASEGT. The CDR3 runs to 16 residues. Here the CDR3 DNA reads TGTGCCAGCAGTGGGGGCGGTGGAGGACCCTACAATGAGCAGTTCTTC. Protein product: CASSGGGGGPYNEQFF.

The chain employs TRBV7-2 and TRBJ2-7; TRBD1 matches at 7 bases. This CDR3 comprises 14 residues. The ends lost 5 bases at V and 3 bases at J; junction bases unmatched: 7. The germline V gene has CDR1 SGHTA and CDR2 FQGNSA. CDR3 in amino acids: CASSPQGVSYEQYF. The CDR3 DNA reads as TGTGCCAGCAGCCCCCAGGGGGTCAGCTACGAGCAGTACTTC.

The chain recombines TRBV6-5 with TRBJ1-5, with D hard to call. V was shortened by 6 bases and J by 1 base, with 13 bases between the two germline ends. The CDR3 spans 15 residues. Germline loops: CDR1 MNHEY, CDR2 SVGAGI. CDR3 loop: CASSPALGSNQPQHF. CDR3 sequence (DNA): TGTGCCAGCAGCCCCGCCCTTGGGAGCAATCAGCCCCAGCATTTT.

For the CDR3, the DNA is TGCGCCAGCAGCTTGGCCGTGGGGGGAGAGACCCAGTACTTC. Amino acid sequence: CASSLAVGGETQYF. V usage is TRBV5-1 and J usage is TRBJ2-5; D might be TRBD2 (6 bases). Germline CDR1 SGHRS, CDR2 YFSETQ. V gave up 0 bases and J gave up 4 bases, with 10 bases separating them. There are 14 residues in the CDR3.

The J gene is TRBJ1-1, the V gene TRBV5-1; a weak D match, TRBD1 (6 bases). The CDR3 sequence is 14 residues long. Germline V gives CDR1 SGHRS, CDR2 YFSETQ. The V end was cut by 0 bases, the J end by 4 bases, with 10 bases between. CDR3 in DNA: TGCGCCAGCAGCTTGGGGGGGCTGAGCACTGAAGCTTTCTTT. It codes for CASSLGGLSTEAFF. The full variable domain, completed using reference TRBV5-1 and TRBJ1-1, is KAGVTQTPRYLIKTRGQQVTLSCSPISGHRSVSWYQQTPGQGLQFLFEYFSETQRNKGNFPGRFSGRQFSNSRSEMNVSTLELGDSALYLCASSLGGLSTEAFFGQGTRLTVV.

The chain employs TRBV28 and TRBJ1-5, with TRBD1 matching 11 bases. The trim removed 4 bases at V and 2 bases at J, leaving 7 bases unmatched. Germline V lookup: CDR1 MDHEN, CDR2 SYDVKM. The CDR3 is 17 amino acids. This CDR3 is CASSYGQGASGNQPQHF. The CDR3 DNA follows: TGTGCCAGCAGTTATGGACAGGGGGCGAGTGGCAATCAGCCCCAGCATTTT.

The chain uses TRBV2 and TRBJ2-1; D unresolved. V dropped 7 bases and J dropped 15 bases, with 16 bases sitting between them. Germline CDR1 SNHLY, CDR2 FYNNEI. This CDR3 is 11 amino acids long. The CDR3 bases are TGTGCCAGCACTGGGCAGACTCACTCGTTCTTC. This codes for CASTGQTHSFF.

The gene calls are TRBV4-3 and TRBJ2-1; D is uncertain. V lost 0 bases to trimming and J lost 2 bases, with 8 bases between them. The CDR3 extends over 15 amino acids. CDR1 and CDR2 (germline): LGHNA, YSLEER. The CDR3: CASSQEAGPYNEQFF. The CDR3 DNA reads TGCGCCAGCAGCCAAGAAGCCGGACCCTACAATGAGCAGTTCTTC.

CDR3 sequence: CASSTNRLAGGRNEQFF. The DNA of the CDR3 is TGTGCCAGCAGCACCAACCGACTAGCGGGAGGCCGGAATGAGCAGTTCTTC. This sequence joins TRBV5-6 and TRBJ2-1; 13 bases line up with TRBD2. Trimming at V came to 4 bases and at J to 7 bases, leaving 11 bases not matched to a gene. Looked up from germline, CDR1 is SGHDT and CDR2 is YYEEEE. The CDR3 totals 17 residues.

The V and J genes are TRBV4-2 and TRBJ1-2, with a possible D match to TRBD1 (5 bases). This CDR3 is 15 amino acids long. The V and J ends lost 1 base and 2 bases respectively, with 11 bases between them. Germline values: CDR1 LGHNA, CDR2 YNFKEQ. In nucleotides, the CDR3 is TGTGCCAGCAGCCAAGGCAACAGGTTAAACTATGGCTACACCTTC. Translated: CASSQGNRLNYGYTF.

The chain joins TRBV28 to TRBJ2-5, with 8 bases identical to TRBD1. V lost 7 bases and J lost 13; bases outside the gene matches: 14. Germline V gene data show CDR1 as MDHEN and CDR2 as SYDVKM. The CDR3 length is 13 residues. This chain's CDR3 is CASTTGQGASWYF. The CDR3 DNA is TGTGCCAGCACCACCGGACAGGGCGCTTCGTGGTACTTC.

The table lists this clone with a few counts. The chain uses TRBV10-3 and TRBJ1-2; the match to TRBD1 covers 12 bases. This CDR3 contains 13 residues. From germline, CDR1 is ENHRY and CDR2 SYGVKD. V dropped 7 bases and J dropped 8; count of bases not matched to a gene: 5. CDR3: CAIKGQGAYGYTF. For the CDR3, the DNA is TGTGCCATCAAGGGACAGGGGGCATACGGCTACACCTTC.

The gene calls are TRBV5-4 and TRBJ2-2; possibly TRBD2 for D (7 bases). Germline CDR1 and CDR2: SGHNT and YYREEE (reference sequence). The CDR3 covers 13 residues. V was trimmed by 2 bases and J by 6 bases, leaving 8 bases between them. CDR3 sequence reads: CASSFGGPGELFF. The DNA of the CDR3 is TGTGCCAGCAGCTTCGGGGGGCCCGGGGAGCTGTTTTTT. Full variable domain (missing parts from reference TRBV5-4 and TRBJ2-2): ETGVTQSPTHLIKTRGQQVTLRCSSQSGHNTVSWYQQALGQGPQFIFQYYREEENGRGNFPPRFSGLQFPNYSSELNVNALELDDSALYLCASSFGGPGELFFGEGSRLTVL.

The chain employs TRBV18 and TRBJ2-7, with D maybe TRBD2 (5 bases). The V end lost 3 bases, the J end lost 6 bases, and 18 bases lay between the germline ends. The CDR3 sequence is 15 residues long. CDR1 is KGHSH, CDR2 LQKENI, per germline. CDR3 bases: TGTGCCAGCTCACCCTCTGGACTCACACGAGGCGAGCAGTACTTC. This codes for CASSPSGLTRGEQYF.

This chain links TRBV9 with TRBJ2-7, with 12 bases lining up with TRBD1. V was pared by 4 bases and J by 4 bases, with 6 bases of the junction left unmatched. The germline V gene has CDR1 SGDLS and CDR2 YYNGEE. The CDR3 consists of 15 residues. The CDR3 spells CASSTGTGGSYEQYF. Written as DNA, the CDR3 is TGTGCCAGCAGCACCGGGACAGGGGGCTCGTACGAGCAGTACTTC.

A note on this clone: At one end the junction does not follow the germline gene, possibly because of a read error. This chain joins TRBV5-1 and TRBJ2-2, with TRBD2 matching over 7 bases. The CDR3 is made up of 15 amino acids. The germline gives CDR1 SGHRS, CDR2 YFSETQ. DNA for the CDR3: TGCGCCGGCAGCCCGGGGGGAACGAACACCGGGGAGCTGTTTTTT. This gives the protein CAGSPGGTNTGELFF.